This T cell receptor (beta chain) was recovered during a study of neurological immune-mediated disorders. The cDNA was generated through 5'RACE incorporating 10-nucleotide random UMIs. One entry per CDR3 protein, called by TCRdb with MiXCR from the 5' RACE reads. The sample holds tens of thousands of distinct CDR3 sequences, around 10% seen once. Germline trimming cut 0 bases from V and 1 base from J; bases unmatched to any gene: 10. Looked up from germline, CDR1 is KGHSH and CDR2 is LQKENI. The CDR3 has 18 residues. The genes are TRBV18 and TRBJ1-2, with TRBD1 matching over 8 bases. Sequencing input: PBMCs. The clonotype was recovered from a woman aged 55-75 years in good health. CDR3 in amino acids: CASSPPAGQETFNYGYTF. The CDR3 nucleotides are TGTGCCAGCTCACCACCGGCGGGACAGGAAACATTTAACTATGGCTACACCTTC.